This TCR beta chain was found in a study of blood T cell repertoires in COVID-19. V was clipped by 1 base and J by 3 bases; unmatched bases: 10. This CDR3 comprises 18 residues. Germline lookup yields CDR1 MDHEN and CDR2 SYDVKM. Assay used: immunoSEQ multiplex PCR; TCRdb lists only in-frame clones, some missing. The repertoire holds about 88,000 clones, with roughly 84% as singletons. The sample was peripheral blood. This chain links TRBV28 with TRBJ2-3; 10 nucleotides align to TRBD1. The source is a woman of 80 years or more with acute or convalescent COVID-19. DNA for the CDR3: TGTGCCAGCAGTTTATTCCGGGACAGGGGTAAAGTGACAGATACGCAGTATTTT. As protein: CASSLFRDRGKVTDTQYF.